The clone carrying this TCR beta chain was found a few times. This record belongs to a study of T-cell reconstitution after alpha-beta-depleted transplantation in children. V was clipped by 4 bases and J by 3 bases, with 25 bases between them. CDR3 size: 18 residues. Looked up from germline, CDR1 is SGHAT and CDR2 is FQNNGV. TCRbeta library preparation incorporated unique molecular identifiers. TCRdb recomputed calls from the PCR reads with MiXCR, one row per CDR3 protein. The table has some 200,000 distinct CDR3 sequences, roughly 15% seen once; the top ten hold less than 15%. The sequence derives from a human donor who donated a stem cell graft to a child with acute lymphoblastic leukemia. The sample here was PBMCs from the stem cell graft donor, taken from the stem cell graft. The chain joins TRBV11-2 to TRBJ2-7, with TRBD2 as a possible D gene (7 bases). The CDR3 region has the DNA TGTGCCAGCAGCTACAGTGGGGCTGGGGGGGCTGCGAGCTACGAGCAGTACTTC. Protein sequence: CASSYSGAGGAASYEQYF.